Detailed here is one T cell receptor (beta chain). This entry comes from a study of blood T cell repertoires in COVID-19. At the level of the study: Whether acute or convalescent, the COVID-19 samples came from the United States, Italy and Spain. PBMCs, B-cell-depleted T cells, or T cells were the source of the cDNA or gDNA that made up the material.

CDR1 and CDR2 (germline): SGHNT, YYREEE (reference sequence). This CDR3 is built from 14 residues. V shed 4 bases, J shed 3 bases, and the junction held 6 bases outside the gene matches. The authors' processing: Reference gene primer amplification gave estimated nucleated cell counts. Produced via immunoSEQ multiplex PCR; TCRdb's table is partial and in-frame only. That table furnishes V, J and clone size, whereas the DNA furnished D and trimming. The table has 290,000 or so clones, about four fifths seen once. J is TRBJ2-5 and V is TRBV5-4, with TRBD2 matching over 7 bases. This sequence originates from a man aged 35-49 years who had been exposed to COVID-19. The material sequenced was PBMCs or T cells enriched from blood (not recorded which). Here the CDR3 DNA reads TGTGCCAGCAGCCAGCGGGACCGGGAAGAGACCCAGTACTTC. Its translation: CASSQRDREETQYF.